This note documents a single T cell receptor beta chain sequence. It has no known antigen specificity. Nothing much larger sits one base from this clone, and base qualities are not available. This sample is drawn from a study of blood T cell repertoires in COVID-19 (dated by TCRdb to 2018 to 2020). In terms of the full investigation: The collaborator samples originated in the United States, Italy and Spain and spanned the acute and convalescent phases of COVID-19. The prospective study material was composed of cDNA or gDNA derived from T cells, B-cell-depleted T cells, or PBMCs. The dataset comprised deeply sampled blood TCRbeta repertoires from subjects exposed to, actively infected with, or recovered from COVID-19. A freely available public database, intended as a resource for researchers studying the immune response to SARS-CoV-2, is where the repertoires were released. Samples were obtained from the ongoing ImmuneRACE study (first 160 participants) and from some 1,200 subjects provided by 6 global collaborators. A de-identified subject ID, COVID-19 status, age in years and sex were almost always included in the sample metadata. HLA class I and class II types, where available, came from metadata supplied by the sample provider rather than from assay-based typing.

Points the paper makes about the study in general: The quantity of clinical and demographic metadata differed by source and by participant and was supplied without curation.

TCRbeta CDR3 regions were amplified from genomic DNA using the immunoSEQ Assay, a bias-controlled multiplex PCR. The paper's processing steps were these. Nucleated cell counts per sample were estimated from amplification of reference gene primers within the assay. To quantify the absolute abundance of each unique TCRbeta CDR3 rearrangement, sequence reads were collapsed and filtered. Productive Simpson clonality was computed per sample as the square root of Simpson's diversity index over productive rearrangements. TCRdb mirrors the immuneACCESS table, restricted to in-frame sequences. Some clones are absent from its copies; in checked studies, under half trace to an unresolved V gene, and the reason for the others is unknown. D and trimming were read from the DNA, whereas the V and J calls and clone size are those reported in that table. Recorded for this sample are 100,000 to 120,000 clones; 85% to 90% of them occurred a single time. Approximately 3.4% of the sample is in the top ten clones.

From the cysteine up to the phenylalanine, the CDR3 has a length of 14 residues. The sequence is cut down to CDR3 DNA, 42 bases in frame from base 1. In the germline V gene (reference sequence), CDR1 corresponds to LGHDT and CDR2 to YNNKEL. Germline trimming: 1 base from V, 6 bases from J; junction bases outside gene matches: 6. Whole blood was collected in K2EDTA tubes by collaborating institutions according to the institutions' own protocols. For TCRbeta analysis, collaborators shipped samples in one of three forms: frozen whole blood, isolated PBMCs, or DNA extracted from either of those sample types.

The rearranged chain carries TRBV3-1 (or the pseudogene TRBV3-2) and TRBJ2-7, and TRBD2 aligns with 7 junction nucleotides. Sequencing input: peripheral blood. This TCR was recovered from a woman in her 50s with acute or convalescent COVID-19. The sequenced DNA: TGTGCCAGCAGCCAAGGACTAGCATCTGCCGAGCAGTACTTC. This is translated as CASSQGLASAEQYF.